This T cell receptor (beta chain) was obtained from a study of spatial heterogeneity in lung cancer (dated by TCRdb to the late 2010s). Looking at the study overall: Beta-chain transcripts were consistently detected in greater numbers than alpha-chain transcripts, which likely reflects a higher abundance of beta-chain transcripts. In the raw uncorrected reads, each unique combination of TCR and UMI appeared more than ten times on average. In non-small cell lung cancer, the study quantitatively compared TCR alpha and beta repertoires across several tumor regions, matched nontumor lung, and blood. Nonsynonymous mutation counts, determined by whole-exome sequencing of tumor tissue, were related to features of the TCR repertoire. Both alpha and beta chains were TCR-sequenced in samples taken at surgery, namely 220 tumor regions, 63 to 70 matched nontumor lung samples and over 55 PBMC samples.

The sample holds many counts of this clonotype. The specificity of this receptor is unknown. No much larger clone exists at a distance of one base, and base qualities are not known. Receptor amplification or capture employed 5' RACE. The reads were generated on a NextSeq 500. In the TCR library protocol, a unique molecular identifier was attached to each TCR cDNA molecule so that PCR and sequencing errors could be corrected. The authors' pipeline ran thus. TCR identification, UMI-based error correction and CDR3 extraction were performed with Decombinator tools. Expanded TCRs were defined as those above a frequency of 2 per 1,000, corresponding to the top 1% of the tumor frequency distribution. Each repertoire was subsampled 100 times to 5,000 TCRs, after which Renyi diversity was computed with the R vegan package. To build CDR3 similarity networks, amino acid triplet string-kernel similarity was used, and CDR3s were connected when their pairwise similarity was above 0.82. Using fastp trimming at Q25 and MiXCR clonotype assembly, TCRdb reanalyzed the public sequencing data and kept in-frame beta chains. Rows merge per CDR3 protein into single entries with the most common DNA and genes. TCRdb, rather than the study authors, made the V and J calls. This sample has tens of thousands of distinct CDR3 sequences in its table, and just over 3% of those were observed once. 30% to 45% of the sample goes to the ten largest clones.

The label giving this sample's time point can be read as: sample taken at primary tumor resection. The donors were more than 65 patients from the lung TRACERx cohort who had early-stage, untreated non-small cell lung cancer. Without any cell sorting, TCR sequencing was performed on whole RNA extracted either from tumor and nontumor lung tissue or from cryopreserved PBMC samples. Only patients with enough RNA available from two or more tumor regions were chosen for TCR sequencing. A lung pathologist reviewed the tumor and adjacent nontumor lung specimens before the specimens were selected. General findings and caveats noted by the study authors: Additional single-cell paired TCR alpha and beta sequencing was considered necessary to confirm, at a functional level, the hypothesis that regional TCRs recognize regional mutations.

This TCR was sampled from a male donor with early-stage non-small cell lung cancer. The sample was normal lung tissue next to the tumor, taken at surgery.

The DNA sequence reads TGTGCCAGCAGGGGGGACAGCTCCTACGAGCAGTACTTC. This translates into CASRGDSSYEQYF. The V and J segments used are TRBV5-4 and TRBJ2-7; 7 central bases correspond to TRBD1. From the cysteine up to the phenylalanine, the CDR3 has a length of 13 residues. Solely the CDR3 DNA is kept, with 39 bases framed from the first base. For CDR1 and CDR2, the germline V gene (reference sequence) lists SGHNT and YYREEE. Trimming leaves V shorter by 5 bases and J shorter by 0 bases, with the junction holding 2 bases beyond the gene matches. The variable domain in full, with residues beyond the CDR3 obtained from the reference TRBV5-4 and TRBJ2-7 genes, is ETGVTQSPTHLIKTRGQQVTLRCSSQSGHNTVSWYQQALGQGPQFIFQYYREEENGRGNFPPRFSGLQFPNYSSELNVNALELDDSALYLCASRGDSSYEQYFGPGTRLTVT.